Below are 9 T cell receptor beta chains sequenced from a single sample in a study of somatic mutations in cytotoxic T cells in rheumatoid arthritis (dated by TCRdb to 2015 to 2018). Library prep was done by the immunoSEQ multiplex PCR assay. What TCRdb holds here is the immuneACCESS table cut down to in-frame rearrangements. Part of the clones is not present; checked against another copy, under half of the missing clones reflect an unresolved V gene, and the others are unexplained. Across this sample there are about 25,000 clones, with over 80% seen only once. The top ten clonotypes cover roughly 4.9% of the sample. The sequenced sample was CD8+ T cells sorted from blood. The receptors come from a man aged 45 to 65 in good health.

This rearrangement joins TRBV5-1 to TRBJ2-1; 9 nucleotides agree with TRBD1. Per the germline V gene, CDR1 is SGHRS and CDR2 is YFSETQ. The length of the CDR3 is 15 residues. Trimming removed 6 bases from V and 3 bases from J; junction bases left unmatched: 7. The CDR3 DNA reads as TGCGCCAGCACCAACCGGGACAGGGTCTACAATGAGCAGTTCTTC. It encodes CASTNRDRVYNEQFF.

CDR3 coding DNA: TGTGCCTGCCTAGACAGAAACTATGGCTACACCTTC. It encodes CACLDRNYGYTF. The chain is built from TRBV30 and TRBJ1-2; weak D call: TRBD1 (5 bases). The CDR3 has 12 residues. V shed 6 bases and J shed 2 bases, with 10 bases lying between them. The V gene's germline CDR1 is GTSNPN and CDR2 SVGIG (reference sequence).

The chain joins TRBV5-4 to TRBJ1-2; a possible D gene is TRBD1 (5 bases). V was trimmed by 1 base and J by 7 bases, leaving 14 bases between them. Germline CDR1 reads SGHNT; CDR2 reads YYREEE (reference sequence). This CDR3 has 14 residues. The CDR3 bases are TGTGCCAGCAGCTTGAATCAGGGCATCTTTGGCTACACCTTC. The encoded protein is CASSLNQGIFGYTF.

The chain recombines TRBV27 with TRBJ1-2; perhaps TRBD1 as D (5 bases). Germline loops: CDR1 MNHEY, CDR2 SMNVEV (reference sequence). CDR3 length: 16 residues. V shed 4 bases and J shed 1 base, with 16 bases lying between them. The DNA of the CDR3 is TGTGCCAGCAGTTCTTACGGGACGGACAATAACTATGGCTACACCTTC. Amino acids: CASSSYGTDNNYGYTF.

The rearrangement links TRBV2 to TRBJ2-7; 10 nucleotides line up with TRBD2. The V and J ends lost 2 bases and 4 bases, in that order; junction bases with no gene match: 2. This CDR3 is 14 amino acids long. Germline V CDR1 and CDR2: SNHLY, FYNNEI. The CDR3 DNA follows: TGTGCCAGCAGTGAAAGGACTAGCGGATACGAGCAGTACTTC. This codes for CASSERTSGYEQYF.

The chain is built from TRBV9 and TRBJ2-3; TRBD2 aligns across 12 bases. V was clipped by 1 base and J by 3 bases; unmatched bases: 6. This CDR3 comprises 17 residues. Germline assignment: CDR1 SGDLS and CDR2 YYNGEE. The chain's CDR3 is CASSVRTSGIETDTQYF. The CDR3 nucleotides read TGTGCCAGCAGCGTAAGGACTAGCGGGATTGAAACAGATACGCAGTATTTT.

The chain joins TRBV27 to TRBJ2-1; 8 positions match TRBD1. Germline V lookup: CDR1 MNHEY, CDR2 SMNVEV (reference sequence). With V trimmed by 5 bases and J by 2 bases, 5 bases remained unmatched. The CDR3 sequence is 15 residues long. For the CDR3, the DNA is TGTGCCAGCAGTGACGGGGGACAGGCCTACAATGAGCAGTTCTTC. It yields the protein CASSDGGQAYNEQFF.

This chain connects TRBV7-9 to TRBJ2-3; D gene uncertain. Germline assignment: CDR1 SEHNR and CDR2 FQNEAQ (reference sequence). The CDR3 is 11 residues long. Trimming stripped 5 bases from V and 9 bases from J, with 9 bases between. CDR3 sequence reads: CASSPVGTQYF. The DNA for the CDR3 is TGTGCCAGCAGCCCCGTCGGGACGCAGTATTTT.

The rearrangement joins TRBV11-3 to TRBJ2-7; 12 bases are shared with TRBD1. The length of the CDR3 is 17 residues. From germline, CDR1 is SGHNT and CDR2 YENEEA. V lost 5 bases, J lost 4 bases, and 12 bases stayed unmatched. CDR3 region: CASSPTPGQGAFYEQYF. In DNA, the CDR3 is TGTGCCAGCAGCCCCACGCCGGGACAGGGGGCATTTTACGAGCAGTACTTC.